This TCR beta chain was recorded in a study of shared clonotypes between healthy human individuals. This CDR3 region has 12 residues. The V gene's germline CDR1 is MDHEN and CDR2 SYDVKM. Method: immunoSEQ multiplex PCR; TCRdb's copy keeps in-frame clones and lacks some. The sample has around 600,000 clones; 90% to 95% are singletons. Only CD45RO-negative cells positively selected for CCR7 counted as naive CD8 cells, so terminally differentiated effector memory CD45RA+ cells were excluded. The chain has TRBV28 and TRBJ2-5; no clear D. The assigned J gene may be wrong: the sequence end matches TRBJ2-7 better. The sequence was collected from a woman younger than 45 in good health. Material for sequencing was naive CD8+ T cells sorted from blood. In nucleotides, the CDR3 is TGTGCCAGCAGTTTCCGGAACTACGAGCAGTACTTC. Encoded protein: CASSFRNYEQYF.